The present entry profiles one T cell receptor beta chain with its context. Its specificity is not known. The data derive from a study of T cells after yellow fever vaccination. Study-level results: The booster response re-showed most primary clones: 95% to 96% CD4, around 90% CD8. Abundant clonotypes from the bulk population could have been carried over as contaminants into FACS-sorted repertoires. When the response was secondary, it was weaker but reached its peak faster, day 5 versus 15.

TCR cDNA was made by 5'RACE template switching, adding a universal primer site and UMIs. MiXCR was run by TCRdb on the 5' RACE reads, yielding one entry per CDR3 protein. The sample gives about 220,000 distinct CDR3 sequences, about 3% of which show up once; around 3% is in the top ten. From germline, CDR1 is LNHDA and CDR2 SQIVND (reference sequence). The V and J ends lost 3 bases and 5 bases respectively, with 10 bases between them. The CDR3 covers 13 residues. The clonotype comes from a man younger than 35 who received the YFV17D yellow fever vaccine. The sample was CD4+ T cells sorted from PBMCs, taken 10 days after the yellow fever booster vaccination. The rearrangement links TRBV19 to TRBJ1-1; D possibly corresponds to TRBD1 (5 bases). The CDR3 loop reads CASSMLRDTEAFF. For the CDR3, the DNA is TGTGCCAGTAGTATGCTCAGGGATACTGAAGCTTTCTTT.